The 16 T cell receptor beta chains below were found in one sample sequenced in a study of blood T cells in healthy people across ages (dated by TCRdb to the mid-2010s). Libraries were built with 5' RACE. Sequencing relied on an Illumina HiSeq 2500. A second PCR of roughly 7 to 12 cycles was performed with a sample-barcoded 5' primer and a J-beta primer mix. The raw public reads went through TCRdb reprocessing: fastp at Q25, MiXCR clone calling, in-frame beta chains kept. Under each unique CDR3 protein, matching rows form one entry showing the most common genes and DNA. This sample lists around 1,000,000 distinct CDR3 sequences; roughly two fifths were detected once. Jointly, the top ten make up roughly 14% of the sample. Source material: blood. The receptors were gathered from a man between 18 and 29 years old in good health.

This clonotype was observed a handful of times. The chain links TRBV7-9 to TRBJ1-2; D is unclear. Trimming removed 1 base at V and 2 bases at J, with 11 bases between. CDR1 is SEHNR and CDR2 is FQNEAQ in the germline V gene (reference sequence). The CDR3 runs 15 residues. This CDR3 reads CASSLGENANYGYTF. The CDR3 bases are TGTGCCAGCAGCTTAGGAGAAAACGCCAACTATGGCTACACCTTC.

This clonotype was detected a few times. The chain combines TRBV20-1 with TRBJ2-6; D is perhaps TRBD2 (6 bases). CDR1 is DFQATT and CDR2 is SNEGSKA in the germline V gene (reference sequence). V was pared by 6 bases and J by 0 bases, with 21 bases between. The CDR3 spans 18 residues. CDR3 DNA sequence: TGCAGTGCCCCGCCGGGAGCCCTTTTCAGCTCTGGGGCCAACGTCCTGACTTTC. Its translation is CSAPPGALFSSGANVLTF.

This clonotype was observed a few times. The chain links TRBV2 to TRBJ1-3; 7 bases align to TRBD1. V shed 4 bases, J shed 3 bases, and the junction held 6 bases outside the gene matches. The germline gives CDR1 SNHLY, CDR2 FYNNEI. The CDR3 consists of 15 residues. This chain's CDR3 is CASSGDRDHGNTIYF. CDR3 sequence (DNA): TGTGCCAGCAGTGGAGACAGGGACCATGGAAACACCATATATTTT.

There are a few counts of this clonotype. J is TRBJ1-6 and V is TRBV2, with a tentative D call TRBD1 (6 bases). The CDR3 consists of 16 residues. Germline-derived CDR1 and CDR2 are SNHLY and FYNNEI. Trimming removed 4 bases at V and 6 bases at J, with 16 bases between. The CDR3 coding sequence is TGTGCCAGCAGTGTCTTGCGGCAGGGGATTAATTCACCCCTCCACTTT. It specifies CASSVLRQGINSPLHF.

This clonotype has ten or more counts. CDR3 DNA sequence: TGCAGTGCTAGAGATCGAGGACAGGGAGGGGAAAAACTGTTTTTT. This encodes CSARDRGQGGEKLFF. The chain recombines TRBV20-1 with TRBJ1-4; 8 bases map to TRBD1. V dropped 0 bases and J dropped 8; count of bases not matched to a gene: 8. Germline V gene data show CDR1 as DFQATT and CDR2 as SNEGSKA (reference sequence). The CDR3 consists of 15 residues.

The chain uses TRBV9 and TRBJ1-1; no definite D call. V gave up 4 bases and J gave up 0 bases, with 19 bases separating them. CDR1 is SGDLS, CDR2 YYNGEE, per germline. This CDR3 spans 17 amino acids. CDR3 loop: CASSTGTDILMNTEAFF. The CDR3 nucleotides read TGTGCCAGCAGCACTGGAACCGACATTCTCATGAACACTGAAGCTTTCTTT.

A note on this clonotype: The junction departs from the called germline gene at one end, perhaps through a read error. The chain is built from TRBV19 and TRBJ1-5; D might be TRBD1 (5 bases). The CDR3 has 12 residues. Germline V gives CDR1 LNHDA, CDR2 SQIVND (reference sequence). CDR3 nucleotide sequence: TGTGCCGGTAGTACAGGCGAGGGACCCCAGCATTTT. Its protein product is CAGSTGEGPQHF.

This chain links TRBV9 with TRBJ2-7, with D unresolved. From germline, CDR1 is SGDLS and CDR2 YYNGEE. The CDR3 runs 16 residues. The V and J ends lost 0 bases and 0 bases respectively, with 13 bases between them. The CDR3 DNA is TGTGCCAGCAGCGTAGGACTCCGAGATAGCTCCTACGAGCAGTACTTC. It specifies CASSVGLRDSSYEQYF.

This clonotype occurred a few times. The chain recombines TRBV20-1 with TRBJ1-1, with D maybe TRBD1 (5 bases). Trimming left V 0 bases short and J 6 bases short, with 17 bases between. The CDR3 is 15 amino acids. The germline gives CDR1 DFQATT, CDR2 SNEGSKA (reference sequence). The CDR3 region has the DNA TGCAGTGCTAGAGAGGCAGGGAAGTTGGGGGCTGAAGCTTTCTTT. Protein: CSAREAGKLGAEAFF.

This clonotype was counted between two and nine times. The chain links TRBV12-3 or TRBV12-4 to TRBJ2-7, with D unclear. Deletions cut 0 bases from V and 6 bases from J, with 9 bases between. The CDR3 sequence is 13 residues long. The CDR3 is CASSLAPGGEQYF. The CDR3 DNA reads TGTGCCAGCAGTTTAGCGCCGGGTGGCGAGCAGTACTTC.

The chain links TRBV21-1 to TRBJ2-6. TRBV21-1 is a listed pseudogene. The CDR3 loop spans 19 amino acids. The CDR3 loop reads CASSKGGRFPRSGANVLTF. CDR3 DNA: TGTGCCAGCAGCAAAGGGGGACGTTTCCCACGCTCTGGGGCCAACGTCCTGACTTTC.

The V gene is TRBV19, the J gene TRBJ2-7; maybe TRBD1 (5 bases). V lost 11 bases to trimming and J lost 7 bases, with 21 bases between them. This CDR3 is 13 amino acids long. Germline CDR1 reads LNHDA; CDR2 reads SQIVND (reference sequence). CDR3 loop: CASRQISYNEQYF. The CDR3 DNA reads as TGTGCCTCGAGACAGATTTCCTACAATGAGCAGTACTTC.

This clonotype was counted between two and nine times. The CDR3 protein is CASSQDPPRGGRTDTQYF. The DNA for the CDR3 is TGTGCCAGCAGCCAAGATCCCCCGCGGGGGGGCCGCACAGATACGCAGTATTTT. J is TRBJ2-3 and V is TRBV4-2, with 9 bases that match TRBD2. The CDR3 has 18 residues. The junction had 8 bases not matched to a gene; V was cut back by 0 bases and J by 1 base. Germline-derived CDR1 and CDR2 are LGHNA and YNFKEQ.

The chain uses TRBV6-5 and TRBJ1-1; D uncertain. V lost 6 bases, J lost 4 bases, and 9 bases lay in between. CDR3 length: 12 residues. Germline CDR1 reads MNHEY; CDR2 reads SVGAGI. The CDR3 here is CASRAWGTEAFF. The CDR3 region has the DNA TGTGCCAGCAGGGCCTGGGGCACTGAAGCTTTCTTT.

The chain has TRBV27 and TRBJ2-4; possible D gene TRBD2, 6 bases. This CDR3 region has 15 residues. V shed 4 bases and J shed 9 bases, with 19 bases lying between them. CDR1 MNHEY and CDR2 SMNVEV come from the germline V gene (reference sequence). The CDR3 reads CASSSGGKGEGIQYF. The DNA of the CDR3 is TGTGCCAGCAGTTCCGGGGGTAAGGGTGAAGGCATTCAGTACTTC.

The chain recombines TRBV12-3 or TRBV12-4 with TRBJ2-5; D ambiguous. V lost 6 bases, J lost 11 bases, and 22 bases lay in between. CDR3 size: 14 residues. Here the CDR3 DNA reads TGTGCCAGCAGGAGGCAGAGCTCCTACAATGAGCAGTACTTC. Translation: CASRRQSSYNEQYF.